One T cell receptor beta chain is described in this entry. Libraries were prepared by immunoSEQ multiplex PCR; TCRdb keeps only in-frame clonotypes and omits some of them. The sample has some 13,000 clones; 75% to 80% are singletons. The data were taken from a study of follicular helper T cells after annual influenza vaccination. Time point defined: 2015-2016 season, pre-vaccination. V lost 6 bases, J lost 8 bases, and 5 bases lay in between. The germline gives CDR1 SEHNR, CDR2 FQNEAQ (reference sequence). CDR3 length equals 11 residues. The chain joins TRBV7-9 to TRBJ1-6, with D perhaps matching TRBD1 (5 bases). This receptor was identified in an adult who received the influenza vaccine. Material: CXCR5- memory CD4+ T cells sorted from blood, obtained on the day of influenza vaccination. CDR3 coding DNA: TGTGCCAGCAGGGGGGATTCACCCCTCCACTTT. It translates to CASRGDSPLHF.